This T cell receptor (beta chain) was recorded in a study of neurological immune-mediated disorders. This clonotype was observed many times. The junction differs from germline at one of its ends, possibly a read error. By 5'RACE with 10-nucleotide random UMIs, the cDNA was made. TCRdb ran MiXCR on the 5' RACE reads and lists one entry per CDR3 protein. The data show approximately 90,000 distinct CDR3 sequences, with 3% to 4.5% seen just once and roughly 6.4% held by the top ten. The length of the CDR3 is 16 residues. The germline V gene has CDR1 SSHAT and CDR2 FNYEAQ (reference sequence). This receptor was taken from a young woman with multiple sclerosis. The chain couples TRBV7-7 to TRBJ2-7; D unresolved. The sequenced sample consisted of PBMCs. CDR3 nucleotides: TGTGCTAGCAGCCCTCTCCCGGGCCAGGTTCCCTACGAGCAGTACTTC. Translated, it gives CASSPLPGQVPYEQYF. Combining the CDR3 with reference TRBV7-7 and TRBJ2-7 gives the whole variable domain GAGVSQSPRYKVTKRGQDVTLRCDPISSHATLYWYQQALGQGPEFLTYFNYEAQPDKSGLPSDRFSAERPEGSISTLTIQRTEQRDSAMYRCASSPLPGQVPYEQYFGPGTRLTVT.